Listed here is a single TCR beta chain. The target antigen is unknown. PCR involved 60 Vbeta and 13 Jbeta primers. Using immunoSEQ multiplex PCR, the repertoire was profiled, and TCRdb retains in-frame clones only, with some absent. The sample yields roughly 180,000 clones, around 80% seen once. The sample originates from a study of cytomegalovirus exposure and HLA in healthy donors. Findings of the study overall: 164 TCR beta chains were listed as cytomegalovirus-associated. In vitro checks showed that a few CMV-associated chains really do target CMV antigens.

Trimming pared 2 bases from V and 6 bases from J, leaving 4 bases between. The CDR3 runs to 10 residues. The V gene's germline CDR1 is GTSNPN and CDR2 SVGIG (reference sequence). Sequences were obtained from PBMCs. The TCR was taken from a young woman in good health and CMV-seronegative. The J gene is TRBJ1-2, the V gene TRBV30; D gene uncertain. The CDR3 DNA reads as TGTGCCTGGAGTTTAAATGGCTACACCTTC. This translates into CAWSLNGYTF.